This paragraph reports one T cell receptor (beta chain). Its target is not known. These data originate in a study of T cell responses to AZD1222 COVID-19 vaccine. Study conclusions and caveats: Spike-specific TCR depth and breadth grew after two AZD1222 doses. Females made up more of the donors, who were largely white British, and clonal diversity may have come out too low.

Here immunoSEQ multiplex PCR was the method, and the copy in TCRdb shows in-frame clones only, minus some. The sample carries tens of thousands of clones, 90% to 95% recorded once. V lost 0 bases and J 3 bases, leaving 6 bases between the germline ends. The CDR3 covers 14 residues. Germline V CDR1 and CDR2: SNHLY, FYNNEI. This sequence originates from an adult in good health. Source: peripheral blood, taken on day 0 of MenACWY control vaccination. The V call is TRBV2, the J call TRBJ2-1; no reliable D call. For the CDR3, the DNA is TGTGCCAGCAGTGAAGCCTTGCGCTACAATGAGCAGTTCTTC. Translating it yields CASSEALRYNEQFF. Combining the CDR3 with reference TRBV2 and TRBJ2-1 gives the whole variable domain EPEVTQTPSHQVTQMGQEVILRCVPISNHLYFYWYRQILGQKVEFLVSFYNNEISEKSEIFDDQFSVERPDGSNFTLKIRSTKLEDSAMYFCASSEALRYNEQFFGPGTRLTVL.